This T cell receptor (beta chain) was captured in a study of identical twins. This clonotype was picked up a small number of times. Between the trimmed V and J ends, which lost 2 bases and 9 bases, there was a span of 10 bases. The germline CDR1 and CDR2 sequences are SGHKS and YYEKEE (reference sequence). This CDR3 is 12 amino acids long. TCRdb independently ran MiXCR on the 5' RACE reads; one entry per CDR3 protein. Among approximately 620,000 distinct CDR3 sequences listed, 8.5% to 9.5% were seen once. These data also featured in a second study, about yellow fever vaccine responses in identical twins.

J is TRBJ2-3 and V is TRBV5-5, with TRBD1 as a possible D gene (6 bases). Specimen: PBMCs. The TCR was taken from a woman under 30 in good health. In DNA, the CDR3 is TGTGCCAGCAGCTTCCCAGGGGCCACGCAGTATTTT. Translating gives CASSFPGATQYF.